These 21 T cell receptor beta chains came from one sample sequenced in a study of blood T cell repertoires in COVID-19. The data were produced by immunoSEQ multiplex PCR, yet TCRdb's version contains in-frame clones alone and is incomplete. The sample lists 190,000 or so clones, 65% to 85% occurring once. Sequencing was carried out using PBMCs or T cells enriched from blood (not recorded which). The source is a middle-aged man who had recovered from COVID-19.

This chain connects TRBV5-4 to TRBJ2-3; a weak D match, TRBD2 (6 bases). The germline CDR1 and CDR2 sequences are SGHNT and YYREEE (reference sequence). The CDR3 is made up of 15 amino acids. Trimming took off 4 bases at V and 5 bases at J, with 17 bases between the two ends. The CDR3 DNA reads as TGTGCCAGCAGCCCTGGACCAGGGCGGGAAGATACGCAGTATTTT. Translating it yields CASSPGPGREDTQYF. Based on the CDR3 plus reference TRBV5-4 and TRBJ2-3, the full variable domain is ETGVTQSPTHLIKTRGQQVTLRCSSQSGHNTVSWYQQALGQGPQFIFQYYREEENGRGNFPPRFSGLQFPNYSSELNVNALELDDSALYLCASSPGPGREDTQYFGPGTRLTVL.

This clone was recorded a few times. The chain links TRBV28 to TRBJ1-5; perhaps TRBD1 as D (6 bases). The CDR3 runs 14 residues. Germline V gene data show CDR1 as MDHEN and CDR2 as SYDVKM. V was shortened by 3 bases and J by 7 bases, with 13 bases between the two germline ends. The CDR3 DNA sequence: TGTGCCAGCAGTTTGAGGGCAGGGGTCCAGCCCCAGCATTTT. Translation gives CASSLRAGVQPQHF.

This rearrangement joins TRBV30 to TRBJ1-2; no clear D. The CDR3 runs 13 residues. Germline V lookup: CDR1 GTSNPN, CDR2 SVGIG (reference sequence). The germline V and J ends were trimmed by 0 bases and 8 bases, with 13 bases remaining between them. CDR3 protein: CAWSVSGWEGYTF. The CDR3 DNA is TGTGCCTGGAGTGTTTCGGGGTGGGAAGGCTACACCTTC.

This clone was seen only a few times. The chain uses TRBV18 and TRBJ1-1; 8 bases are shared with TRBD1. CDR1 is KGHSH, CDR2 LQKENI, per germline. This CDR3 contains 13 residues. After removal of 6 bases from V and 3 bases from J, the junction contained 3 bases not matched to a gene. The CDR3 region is CASSQDRDTEAFF. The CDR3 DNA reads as TGTGCCAGCTCGCAGGACAGGGACACTGAAGCTTTCTTT.

The DNA of the CDR3 is TGCGCCAGCAGCTTGGACAGCACCTATGGCTACACCTTC. This translates into CASSLDSTYGYTF. V gene TRBV5-1 combines with J gene TRBJ1-2; D not certain. The V end lost 0 bases, the J end lost 4 bases, and 7 bases lay between the germline ends. Germline CDR1 SGHRS, CDR2 YFSETQ. The CDR3 is made up of 13 amino acids. The entire variable domain, with the rest obtained from reference TRBV5-1 and TRBJ1-2, is as follows: KAGVTQTPRYLIKTRGQQVTLSCSPISGHRSVSWYQQTPGQGLQFLFEYFSETQRNKGNFPGRFSGRQFSNSRSEMNVSTLELGDSALYLCASSLDSTYGYTFGSGTRLTVV.

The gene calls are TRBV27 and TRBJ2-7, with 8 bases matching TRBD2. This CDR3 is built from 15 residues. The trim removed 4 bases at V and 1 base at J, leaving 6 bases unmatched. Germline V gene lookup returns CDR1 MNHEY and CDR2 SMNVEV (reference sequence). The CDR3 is CASSSLAVRSYEQYF. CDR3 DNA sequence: TGTGCCAGCAGTTCACTAGCGGTCAGATCCTACGAGCAGTACTTC.

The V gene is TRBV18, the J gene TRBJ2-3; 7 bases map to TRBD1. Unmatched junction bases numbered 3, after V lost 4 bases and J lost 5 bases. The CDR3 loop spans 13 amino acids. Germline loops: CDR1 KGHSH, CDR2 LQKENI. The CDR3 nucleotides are TGTGCCAGCTCACAGGGGGCTGAAGATACGCAGTATTTT. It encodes CASSQGAEDTQYF. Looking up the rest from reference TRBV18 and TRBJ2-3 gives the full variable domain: NAGVMQNPRHLVRRRGQEARLRCSPMKGHSHVYWYRQLPEEGLKFMVYLQKENIIDESGMPKERFSAEFPKEGPSILRIQQVVRGDSAAYFCASSQGAEDTQYFGPGTRLTVL.

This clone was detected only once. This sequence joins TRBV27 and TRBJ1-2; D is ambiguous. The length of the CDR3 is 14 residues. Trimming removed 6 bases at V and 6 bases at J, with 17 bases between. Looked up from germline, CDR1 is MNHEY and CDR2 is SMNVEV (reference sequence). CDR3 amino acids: CASSEQGEADGYTF. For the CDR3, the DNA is TGTGCCAGCAGCGAACAAGGCGAGGCGGATGGCTACACCTTC.

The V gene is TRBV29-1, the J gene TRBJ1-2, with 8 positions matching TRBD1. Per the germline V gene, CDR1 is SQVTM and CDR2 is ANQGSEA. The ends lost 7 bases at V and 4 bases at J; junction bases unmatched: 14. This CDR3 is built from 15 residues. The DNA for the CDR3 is TGCAGCGCCACGCCTATGACAGGGGTTGGCTATGGCTACACCTTC. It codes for CSATPMTGVGYGYTF.

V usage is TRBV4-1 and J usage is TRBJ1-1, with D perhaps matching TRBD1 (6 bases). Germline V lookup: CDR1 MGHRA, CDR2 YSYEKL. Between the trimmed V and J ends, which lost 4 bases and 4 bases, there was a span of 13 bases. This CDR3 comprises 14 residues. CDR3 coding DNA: TGCGCCAGCAGCCCCCGAGAAGGGGGCACTGAAGCTTTCTTT. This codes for CASSPREGGTEAFF.

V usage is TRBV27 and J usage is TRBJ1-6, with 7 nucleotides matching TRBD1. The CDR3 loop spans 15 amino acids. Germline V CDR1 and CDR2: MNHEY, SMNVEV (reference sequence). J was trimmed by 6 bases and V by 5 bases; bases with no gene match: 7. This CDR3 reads CASSPTQGSNSPLHF. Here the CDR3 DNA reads TGTGCCAGCAGTCCGACACAGGGGTCTAATTCACCCCTCCACTTT.

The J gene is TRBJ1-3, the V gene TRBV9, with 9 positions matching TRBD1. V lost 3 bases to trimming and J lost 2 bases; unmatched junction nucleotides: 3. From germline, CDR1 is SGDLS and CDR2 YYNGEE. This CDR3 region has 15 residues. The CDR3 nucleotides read TGTGCCAGCAGCGCGGGACAGGGAGCTGGAAACACCATATATTTT. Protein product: CASSAGQGAGNTIYF.

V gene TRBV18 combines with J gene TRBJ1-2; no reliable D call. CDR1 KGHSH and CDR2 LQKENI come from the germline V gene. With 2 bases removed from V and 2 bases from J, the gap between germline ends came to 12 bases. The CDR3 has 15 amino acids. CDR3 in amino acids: CASSPGRTINYGYTF. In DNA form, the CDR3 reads TGTGCCAGCTCACCAGGCCGCACTATCAACTATGGCTACACCTTC.

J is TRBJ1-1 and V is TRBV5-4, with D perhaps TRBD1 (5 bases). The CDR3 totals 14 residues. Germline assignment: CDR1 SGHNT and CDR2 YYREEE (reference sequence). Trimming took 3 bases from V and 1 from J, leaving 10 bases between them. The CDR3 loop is CASSWAGGNTEAFF. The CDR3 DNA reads TGTGCCAGCAGCTGGGCGGGGGGGAACACTGAAGCTTTCTTT. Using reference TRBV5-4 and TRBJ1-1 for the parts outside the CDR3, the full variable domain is ETGVTQSPTHLIKTRGQQVTLRCSSQSGHNTVSWYQQALGQGPQFIFQYYREEENGRGNFPPRFSGLQFPNYSSELNVNALELDDSALYLCASSWAGGNTEAFFGQGTRLTVV.

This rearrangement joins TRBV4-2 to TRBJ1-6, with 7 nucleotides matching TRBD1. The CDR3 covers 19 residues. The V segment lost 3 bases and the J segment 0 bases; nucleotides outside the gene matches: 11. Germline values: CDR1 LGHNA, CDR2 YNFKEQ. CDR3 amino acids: CASSQDQPGQSSYNSPLHF. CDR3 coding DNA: TGTGCCAGCAGCCAGGATCAACCGGGACAGAGCTCCTATAATTCACCCCTCCACTTT.

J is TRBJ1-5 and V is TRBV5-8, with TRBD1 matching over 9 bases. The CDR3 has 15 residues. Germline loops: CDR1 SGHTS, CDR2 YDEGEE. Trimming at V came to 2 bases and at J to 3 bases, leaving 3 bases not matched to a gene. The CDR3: CASSLQGAFNQPQHF. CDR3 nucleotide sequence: TGTGCCAGCAGCTTACAGGGGGCATTCAATCAGCCCCAGCATTTT.

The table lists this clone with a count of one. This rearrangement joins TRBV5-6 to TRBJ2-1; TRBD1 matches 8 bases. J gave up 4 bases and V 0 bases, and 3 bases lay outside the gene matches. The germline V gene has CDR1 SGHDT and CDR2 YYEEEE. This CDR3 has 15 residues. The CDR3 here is CASSLVRGQYNEQFF. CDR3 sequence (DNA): TGTGCCAGCAGCTTGGTCAGGGGGCAGTACAATGAGCAGTTCTTC. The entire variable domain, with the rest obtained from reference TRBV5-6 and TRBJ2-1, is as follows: DAGVTQSPTHLIKTRGQQVTLRCSPKSGHDTVSWYQQALGQGPQFIFQYYEEEERQRGNFPDRFSGHQFPNYSSELNVNALLLGDSALYLCASSLVRGQYNEQFFGPGTRLTVL.

CDR3 sequence (DNA): TGTGCCAGCAGCTTAATGGGACAGGAGACCCAGTACTTC. Encoded protein: CASSLMGQETQYF. The chain couples TRBV7-9 to TRBJ2-5; 7 positions match TRBD1. The V gene's germline CDR1 is SEHNR and CDR2 FQNEAQ (reference sequence). The CDR3 spans 13 residues. With V trimmed by 2 bases and J by 5 bases, 2 bases remained unmatched.

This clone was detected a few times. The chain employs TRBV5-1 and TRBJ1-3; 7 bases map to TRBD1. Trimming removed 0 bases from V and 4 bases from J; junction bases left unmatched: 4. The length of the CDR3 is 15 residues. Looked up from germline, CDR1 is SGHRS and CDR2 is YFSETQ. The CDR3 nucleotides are TGCGCCAGCAGCTTGGAAGGGGGCAAAGGAAACACCATATATTTT. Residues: CASSLEGGKGNTIYF. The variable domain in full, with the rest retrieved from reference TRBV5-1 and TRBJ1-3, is KAGVTQTPRYLIKTRGQQVTLSCSPISGHRSVSWYQQTPGQGLQFLFEYFSETQRNKGNFPGRFSGRQFSNSRSEMNVSTLELGDSALYLCASSLEGGKGNTIYFGEGSWLTVV.

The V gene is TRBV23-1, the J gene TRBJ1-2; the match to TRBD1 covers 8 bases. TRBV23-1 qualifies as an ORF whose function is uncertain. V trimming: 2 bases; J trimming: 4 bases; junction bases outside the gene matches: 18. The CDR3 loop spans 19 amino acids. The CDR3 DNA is TGCGCCAGCAGTCAAACAAGGCTCCCAGGGGGCCTTAGTGGCTATGGCTACACCTTC. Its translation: CASSQTRLPGGLSGYGYTF.

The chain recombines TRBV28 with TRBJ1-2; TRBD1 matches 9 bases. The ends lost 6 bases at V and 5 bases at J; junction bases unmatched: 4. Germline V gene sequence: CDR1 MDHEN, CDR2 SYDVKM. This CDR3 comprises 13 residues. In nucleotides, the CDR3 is TGTGCCAGCAGCCGGGACAGGGCGTATGGCTACACCTTC. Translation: CASSRDRAYGYTF.